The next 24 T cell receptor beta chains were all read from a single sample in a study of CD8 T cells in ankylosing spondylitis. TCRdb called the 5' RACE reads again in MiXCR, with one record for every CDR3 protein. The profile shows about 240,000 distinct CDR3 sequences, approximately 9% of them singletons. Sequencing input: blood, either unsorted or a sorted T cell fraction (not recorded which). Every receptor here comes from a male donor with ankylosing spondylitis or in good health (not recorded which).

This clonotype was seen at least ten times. The CDR3 nucleotides read TGTGCCAGTAGTATAGAACTGCTACAGAACACTGAAGCTTTCTTT. It is translated as CASSIELLQNTEAFF. The chain carries TRBV19 and TRBJ1-1; no clear D gene. The CDR3 runs 15 residues. V was shortened by 0 bases and J by 1 base, with 9 bases between the two germline ends. Germline CDR1 reads LNHDA; CDR2 reads SQIVND (reference sequence).

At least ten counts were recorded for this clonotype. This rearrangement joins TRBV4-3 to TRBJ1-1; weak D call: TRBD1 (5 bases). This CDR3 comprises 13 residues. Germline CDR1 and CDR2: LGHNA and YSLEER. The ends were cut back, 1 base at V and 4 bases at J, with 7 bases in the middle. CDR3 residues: CASSQGGSTEAFF. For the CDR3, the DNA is TGCGCCAGCAGCCAAGGGGGGAGCACTGAAGCTTTCTTT.

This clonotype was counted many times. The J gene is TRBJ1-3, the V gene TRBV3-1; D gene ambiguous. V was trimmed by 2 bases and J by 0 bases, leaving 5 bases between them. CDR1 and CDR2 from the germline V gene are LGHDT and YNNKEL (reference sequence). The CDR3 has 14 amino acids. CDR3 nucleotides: TGTGCCAGCAGCCAACAGAGCTCTGGAAACACCATATATTTT. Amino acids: CASSQQSSGNTIYF.

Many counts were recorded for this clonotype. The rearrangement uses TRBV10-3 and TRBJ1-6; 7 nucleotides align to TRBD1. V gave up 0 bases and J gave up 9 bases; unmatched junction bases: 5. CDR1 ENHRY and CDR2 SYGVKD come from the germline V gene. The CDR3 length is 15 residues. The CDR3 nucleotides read TGTGCCATCAGTGAGTCGGTTTCAGGGGGTTCACCCCTCCACTTT. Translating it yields CAISESVSGGSPLHF.

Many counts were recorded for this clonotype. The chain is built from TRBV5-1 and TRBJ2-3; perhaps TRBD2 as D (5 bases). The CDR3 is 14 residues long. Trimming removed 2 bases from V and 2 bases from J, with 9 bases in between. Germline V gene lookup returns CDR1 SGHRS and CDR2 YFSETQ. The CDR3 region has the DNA TGCGCCAGCAGCTTTGAGGGATCCACAGATACGCAGTATTTT. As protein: CASSFEGSTDTQYF.

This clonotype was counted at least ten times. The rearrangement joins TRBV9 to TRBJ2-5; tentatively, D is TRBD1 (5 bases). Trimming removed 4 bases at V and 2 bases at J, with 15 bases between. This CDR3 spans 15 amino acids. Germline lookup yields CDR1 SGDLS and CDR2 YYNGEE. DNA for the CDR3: TGTGCCAGCAGCCCACAGGAACTGACGCAAGAGACCCAGTACTTC. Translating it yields CASSPQELTQETQYF.

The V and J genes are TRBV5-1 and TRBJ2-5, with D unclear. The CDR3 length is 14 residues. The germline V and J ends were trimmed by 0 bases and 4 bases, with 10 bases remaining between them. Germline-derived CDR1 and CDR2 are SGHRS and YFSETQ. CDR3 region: CASSLGTRRETQYF. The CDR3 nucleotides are TGCGCCAGCAGCTTGGGGACCCGGAGAGAGACCCAGTACTTC.

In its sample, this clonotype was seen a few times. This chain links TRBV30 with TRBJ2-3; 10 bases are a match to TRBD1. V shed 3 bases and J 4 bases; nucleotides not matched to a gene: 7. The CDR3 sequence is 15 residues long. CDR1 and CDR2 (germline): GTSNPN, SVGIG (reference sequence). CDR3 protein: CAWSDPGQGPDTQYF. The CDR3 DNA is TGTGCCTGGAGCGATCCGGGACAGGGGCCAGATACGCAGTATTTT.

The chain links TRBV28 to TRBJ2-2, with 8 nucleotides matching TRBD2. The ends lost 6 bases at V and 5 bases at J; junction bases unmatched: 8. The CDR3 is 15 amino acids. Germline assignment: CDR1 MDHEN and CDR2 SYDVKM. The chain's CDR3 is CASRPSGGKTGELFF. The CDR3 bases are TGTGCCAGCAGGCCCAGCGGGGGAAAAACCGGGGAGCTGTTTTTT. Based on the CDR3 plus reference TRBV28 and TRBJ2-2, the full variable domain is DVKVTQSSRYLVKRTGEKVFLECVQDMDHENMFWYRQDPGLGLRLIYFSYDVKMKEKGDIPEGYSVSREKKERFSLILESASTNQTSMYLCASRPSGGKTGELFFGEGSRLTVL.

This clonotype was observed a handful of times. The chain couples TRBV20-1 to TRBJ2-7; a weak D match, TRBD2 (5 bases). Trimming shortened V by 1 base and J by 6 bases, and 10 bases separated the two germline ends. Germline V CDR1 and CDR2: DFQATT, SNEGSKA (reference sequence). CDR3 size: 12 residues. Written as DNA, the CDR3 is TGCAGTGCTAGAGCCCACGCGGGCGAGCAGTACTTC. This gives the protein CSARAHAGEQYF.

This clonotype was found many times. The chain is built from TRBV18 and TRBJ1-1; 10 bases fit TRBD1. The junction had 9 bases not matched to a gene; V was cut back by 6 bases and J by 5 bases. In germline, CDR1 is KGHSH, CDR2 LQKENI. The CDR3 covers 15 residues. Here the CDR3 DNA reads TGTGCCAGCTCCCGGGGGACAGGGGCTAAAACTGAAGCTTTCTTT. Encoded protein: CASSRGTGAKTEAFF.

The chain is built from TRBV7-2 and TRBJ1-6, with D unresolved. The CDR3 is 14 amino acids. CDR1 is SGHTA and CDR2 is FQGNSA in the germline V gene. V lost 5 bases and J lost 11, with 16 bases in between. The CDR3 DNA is TGTGCCAGCAGCCAAGACGGGTTTTTGACACCCCTCCACTTT. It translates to CASSQDGFLTPLHF.

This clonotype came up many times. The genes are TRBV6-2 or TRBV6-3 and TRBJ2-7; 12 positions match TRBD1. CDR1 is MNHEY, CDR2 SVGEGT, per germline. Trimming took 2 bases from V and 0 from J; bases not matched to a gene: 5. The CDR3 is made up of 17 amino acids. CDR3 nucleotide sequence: TGTGCCAGCAGTTACGGGACAGGGGGCGGTAGCTCCTACGAGCAGTACTTC. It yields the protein CASSYGTGGGSSYEQYF.

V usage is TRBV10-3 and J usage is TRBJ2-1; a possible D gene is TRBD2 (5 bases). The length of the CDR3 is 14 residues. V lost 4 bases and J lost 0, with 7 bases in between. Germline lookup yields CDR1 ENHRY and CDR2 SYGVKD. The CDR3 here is CAISGTGSYNEQFF. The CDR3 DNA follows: TGTGCCATCAGTGGGACTGGCTCCTACAATGAGCAGTTCTTC.

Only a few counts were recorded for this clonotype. For the CDR3, the DNA is TGTGCCAGCAGTCCCCCCAGGAGCTCCTATAATTCACCCCTCCACTTT. It encodes CASSPPRSSYNSPLHF. The chain carries TRBV7-9 and TRBJ1-6; the D is unclear. CDR1 SEHNR and CDR2 FQNEAQ come from the germline V gene (reference sequence). The CDR3 runs to 16 residues. The V and J ends lost 6 bases and 0 bases respectively, with 12 bases between them.

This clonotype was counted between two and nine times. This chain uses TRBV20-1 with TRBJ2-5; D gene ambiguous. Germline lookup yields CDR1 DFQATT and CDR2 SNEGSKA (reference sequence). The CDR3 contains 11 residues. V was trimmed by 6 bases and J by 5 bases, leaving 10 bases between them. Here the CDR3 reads CSARLGETQYF. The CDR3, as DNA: TGCAGTGCCAGGCTTGGGGAGACCCAGTACTTC.

The CDR3 region is CASSQALGGRGNTEAFF. Written as DNA, the CDR3 is TGCGCCAGCAGCCAAGCCCTAGGGGGCAGGGGGAACACTGAAGCTTTCTTT. The chain combines TRBV4-1 with TRBJ1-1; 7 bases agree with TRBD1. Losses at the gene ends were 1 base for V and 1 base for J; bases not matched to a gene: 9. The germline V gene has CDR1 MGHRA and CDR2 YSYEKL. The CDR3 sequence is 17 residues long.

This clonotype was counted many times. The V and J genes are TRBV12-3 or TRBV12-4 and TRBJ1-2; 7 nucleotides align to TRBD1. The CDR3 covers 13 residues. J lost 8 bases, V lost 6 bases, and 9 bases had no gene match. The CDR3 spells CASSATGSGGYTF. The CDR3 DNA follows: TGTGCCAGCAGCGCGACAGGGTCAGGGGGCTACACCTTC.

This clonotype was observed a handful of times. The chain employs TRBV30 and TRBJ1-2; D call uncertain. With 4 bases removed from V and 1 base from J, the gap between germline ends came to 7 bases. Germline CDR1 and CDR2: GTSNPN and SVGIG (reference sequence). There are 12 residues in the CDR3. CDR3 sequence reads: CAWNRNNYGYTF. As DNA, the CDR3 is TGTGCCTGGAATAGGAATAACTATGGCTACACCTTC.

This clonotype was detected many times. CDR3 DNA: TGTGCCAGCAGTCTGGGACAGGTAGCCTATGGCTACACCTTC. As protein: CASSLGQVAYGYTF. This chain joins TRBV12-3 or TRBV12-4 and TRBJ1-2; 8 bases line up with TRBD1. Trimming cost V 5 bases and J 4 bases; bases outside gene matches: 6. CDR3 length: 14 amino acids.

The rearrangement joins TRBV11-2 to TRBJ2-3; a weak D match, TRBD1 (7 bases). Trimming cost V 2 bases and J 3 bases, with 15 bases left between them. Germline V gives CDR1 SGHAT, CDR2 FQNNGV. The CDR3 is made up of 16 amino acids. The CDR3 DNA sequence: TGTGCCAGCAGCTTATCCCTGGCAGGGGGGACAGATACGCAGTATTTT. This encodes CASSLSLAGGTDTQYF.

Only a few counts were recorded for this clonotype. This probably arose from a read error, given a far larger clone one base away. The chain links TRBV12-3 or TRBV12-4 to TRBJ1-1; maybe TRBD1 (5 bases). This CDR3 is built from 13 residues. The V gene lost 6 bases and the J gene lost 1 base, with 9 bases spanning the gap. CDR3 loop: CASSFGANTEAFF. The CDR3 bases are TGTGCCAGCAGCTTCGGGGCGAACACTGAAGCTTTCTTT.

The CDR3 loop reads CASSLVVHEQYF. CDR3 coding DNA: TGTGCCAGCAGCTTAGTAGTCCACGAGCAGTACTTC. The V and J genes are TRBV7-2 and TRBJ2-7, with no clear D. V was clipped by 1 base and J by 5 bases, with 6 bases between them. This CDR3 spans 12 amino acids. In germline, CDR1 is SGHTA, CDR2 FQGNSA.

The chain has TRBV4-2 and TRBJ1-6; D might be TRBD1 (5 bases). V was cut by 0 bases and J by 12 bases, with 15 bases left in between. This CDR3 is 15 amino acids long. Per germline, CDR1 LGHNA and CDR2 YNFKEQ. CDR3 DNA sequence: TGTGCCAGCAGCCAAGATCCCCAGGGTTCGCGACCCCTCCACTTT. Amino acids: CASSQDPQGSRPLHF.